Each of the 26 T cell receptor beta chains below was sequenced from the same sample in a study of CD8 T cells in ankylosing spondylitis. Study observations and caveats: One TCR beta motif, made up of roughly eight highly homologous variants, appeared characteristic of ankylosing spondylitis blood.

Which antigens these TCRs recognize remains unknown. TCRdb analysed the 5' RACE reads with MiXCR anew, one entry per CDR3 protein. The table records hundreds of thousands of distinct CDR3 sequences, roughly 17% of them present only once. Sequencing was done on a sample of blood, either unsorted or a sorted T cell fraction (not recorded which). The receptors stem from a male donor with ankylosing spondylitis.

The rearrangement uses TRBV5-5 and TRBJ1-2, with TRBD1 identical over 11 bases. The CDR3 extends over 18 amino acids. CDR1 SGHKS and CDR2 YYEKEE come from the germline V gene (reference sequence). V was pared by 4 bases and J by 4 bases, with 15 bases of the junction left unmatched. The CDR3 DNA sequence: TGTGCCAGCAGCGCGCCCTGGACAGGGGGCCCTAGGGTCTATGGCTACACCTTC. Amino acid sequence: CASSAPWTGGPRVYGYTF.

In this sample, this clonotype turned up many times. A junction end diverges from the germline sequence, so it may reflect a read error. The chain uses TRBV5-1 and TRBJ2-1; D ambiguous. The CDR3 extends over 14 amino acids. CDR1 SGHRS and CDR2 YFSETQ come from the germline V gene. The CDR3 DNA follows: TGCGCCAGCAACTTGGGGTATCTGGGCAATGAGCAGTTCTTC. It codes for CASNLGYLGNEQFF.

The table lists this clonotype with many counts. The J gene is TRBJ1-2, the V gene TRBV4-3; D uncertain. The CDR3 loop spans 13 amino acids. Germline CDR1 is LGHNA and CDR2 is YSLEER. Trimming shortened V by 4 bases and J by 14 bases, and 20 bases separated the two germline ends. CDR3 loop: CASSPRNGRKVTF. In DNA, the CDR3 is TGCGCCAGCAGCCCTAGAAACGGGAGGAAGGTTACCTTC.

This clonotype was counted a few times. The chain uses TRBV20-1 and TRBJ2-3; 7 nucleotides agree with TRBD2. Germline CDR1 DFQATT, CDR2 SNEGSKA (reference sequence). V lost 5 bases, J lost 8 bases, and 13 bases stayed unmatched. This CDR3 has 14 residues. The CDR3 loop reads CSASSSGVTFTQYF. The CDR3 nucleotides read TGCAGTGCTTCCTCCAGCGGGGTTACCTTTACGCAGTATTTT.

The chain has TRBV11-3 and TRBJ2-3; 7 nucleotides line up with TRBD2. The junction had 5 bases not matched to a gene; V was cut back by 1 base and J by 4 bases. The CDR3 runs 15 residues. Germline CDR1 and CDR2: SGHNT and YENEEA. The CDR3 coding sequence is TGTGCCAGCAGCTTAGGTGGCGGGAGATCAGATACGCAGTATTTT. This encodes CASSLGGGRSDTQYF. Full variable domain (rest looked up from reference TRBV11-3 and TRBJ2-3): EAGVVQSPRYKIIEKKQPVAFWCNPISGHNTLYWYLQNLGQGPELLIRYENEEAVDDSQLPKDRFSAERLKGVDSTLKIQPAELGDSAVYLCASSLGGGRSDTQYFGPGTRLTVL.

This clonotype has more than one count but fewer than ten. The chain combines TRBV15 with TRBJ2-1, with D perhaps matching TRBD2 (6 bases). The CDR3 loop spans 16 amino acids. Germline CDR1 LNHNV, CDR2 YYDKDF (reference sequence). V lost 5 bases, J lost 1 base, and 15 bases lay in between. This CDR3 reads CATSPRGERSYNEQFF. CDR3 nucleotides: TGTGCCACCAGCCCCCGCGGGGAGAGGTCCTACAATGAGCAGTTCTTC.

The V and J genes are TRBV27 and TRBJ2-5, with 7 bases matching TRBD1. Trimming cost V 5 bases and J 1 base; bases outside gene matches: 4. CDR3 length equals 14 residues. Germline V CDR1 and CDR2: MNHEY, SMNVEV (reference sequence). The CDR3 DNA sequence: TGTGCCAGCAGTCCAGGGGACAGCCAAGAGACCCAGTACTTC. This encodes CASSPGDSQETQYF.

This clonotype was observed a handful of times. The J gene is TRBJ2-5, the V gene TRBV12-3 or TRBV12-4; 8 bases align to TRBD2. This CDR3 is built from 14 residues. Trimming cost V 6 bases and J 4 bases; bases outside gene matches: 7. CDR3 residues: CASSPNLAGETQYF. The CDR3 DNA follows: TGTGCCAGCAGCCCTAACCTAGCGGGAGAGACCCAGTACTTC.

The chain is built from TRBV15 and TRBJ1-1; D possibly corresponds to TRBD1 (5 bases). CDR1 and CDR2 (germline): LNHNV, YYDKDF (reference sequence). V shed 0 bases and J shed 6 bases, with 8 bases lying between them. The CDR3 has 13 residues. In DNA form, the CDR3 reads TGTGCCACCAGCAGAGATGGGGGGGCTGAAGCTTTCTTT. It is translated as CATSRDGGAEAFF.

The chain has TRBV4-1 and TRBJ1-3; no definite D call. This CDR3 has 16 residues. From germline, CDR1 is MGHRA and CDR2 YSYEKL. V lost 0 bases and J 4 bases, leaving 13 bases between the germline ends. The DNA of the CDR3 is TGCGCCAGCAGCCAAGATCAAGGCAGGACCGGAAACACCATATATTTT. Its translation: CASSQDQGRTGNTIYF.

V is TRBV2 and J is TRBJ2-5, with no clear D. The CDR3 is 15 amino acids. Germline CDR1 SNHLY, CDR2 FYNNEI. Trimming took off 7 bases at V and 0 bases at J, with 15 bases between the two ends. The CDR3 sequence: CASKGSRSHQETQYF. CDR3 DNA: TGTGCCAGCAAGGGATCTCGGAGTCACCAAGAGACCCAGTACTTC.

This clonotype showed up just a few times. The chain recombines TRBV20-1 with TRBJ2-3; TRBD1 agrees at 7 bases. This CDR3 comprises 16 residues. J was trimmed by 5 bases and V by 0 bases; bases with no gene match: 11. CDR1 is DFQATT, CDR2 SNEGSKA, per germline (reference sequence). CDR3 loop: CSARDPSGGRQDTQYF. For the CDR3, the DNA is TGCAGTGCTAGAGATCCCTCAGGGGGACGCCAAGATACGCAGTATTTT.

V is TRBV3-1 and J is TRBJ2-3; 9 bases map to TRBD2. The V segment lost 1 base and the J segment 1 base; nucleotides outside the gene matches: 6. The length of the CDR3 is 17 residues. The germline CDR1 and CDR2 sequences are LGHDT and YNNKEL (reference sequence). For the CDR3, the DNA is TGTGCCAGCAGCCAAGGCGGCGGGGGGGCCCGCACAGATACGCAGTATTTT. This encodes CASSQGGGGARTDTQYF.

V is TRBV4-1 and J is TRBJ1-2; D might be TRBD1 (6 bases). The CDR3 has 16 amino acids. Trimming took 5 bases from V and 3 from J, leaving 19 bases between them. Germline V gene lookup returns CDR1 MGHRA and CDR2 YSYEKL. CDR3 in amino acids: CASSSVWAGDYYGYTF. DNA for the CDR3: TGCGCCAGCAGCAGCGTATGGGCAGGGGACTACTATGGCTACACCTTC.

CDR3: CASSLIPTRGLAGLQETQYF. The DNA of the CDR3 is TGTGCCAGCAGCTTAATTCCCACCCGGGGGCTAGCGGGGTTACAAGAGACCCAGTACTTC. This chain joins TRBV11-2 and TRBJ2-5; TRBD2 matches at 9 bases. V dropped 2 bases and J dropped 2; count of bases not matched to a gene: 18. Germline V gene sequence: CDR1 SGHAT, CDR2 FQNNGV. CDR3 length: 20 residues. Full variable domain (missing parts from reference TRBV11-2 and TRBJ2-5): EAGVAQSPRYKIIEKRQSVAFWCNPISGHATLYWYQQILGQGPKLLIQFQNNGVVDDSQLPKDRFSAERLKGVDSTLKIQPAKLEDSAVYLCASSLIPTRGLAGLQETQYFGPGTRLLVL.

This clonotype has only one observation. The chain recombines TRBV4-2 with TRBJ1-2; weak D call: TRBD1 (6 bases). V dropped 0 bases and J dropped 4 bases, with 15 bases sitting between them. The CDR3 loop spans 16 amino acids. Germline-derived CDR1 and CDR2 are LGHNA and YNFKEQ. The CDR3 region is CASSQDRGGGSYGYTF. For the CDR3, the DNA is TGTGCCAGCAGCCAAGATCGGGGGGGCGGCAGCTATGGCTACACCTTC.

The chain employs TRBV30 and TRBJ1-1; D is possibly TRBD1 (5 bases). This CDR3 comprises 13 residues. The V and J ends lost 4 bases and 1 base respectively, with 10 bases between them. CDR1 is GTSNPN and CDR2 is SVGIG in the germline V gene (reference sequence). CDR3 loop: CAWMGQENTEAFF. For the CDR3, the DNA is TGTGCCTGGATGGGGCAAGAGAACACTGAAGCTTTCTTT.

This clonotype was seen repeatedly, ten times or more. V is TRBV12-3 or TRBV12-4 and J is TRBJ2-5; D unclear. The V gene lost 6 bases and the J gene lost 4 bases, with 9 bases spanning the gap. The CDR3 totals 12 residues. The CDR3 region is CASRPKGETQYF. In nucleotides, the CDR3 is TGTGCCAGCAGACCCAAGGGAGAGACCCAGTACTTC.

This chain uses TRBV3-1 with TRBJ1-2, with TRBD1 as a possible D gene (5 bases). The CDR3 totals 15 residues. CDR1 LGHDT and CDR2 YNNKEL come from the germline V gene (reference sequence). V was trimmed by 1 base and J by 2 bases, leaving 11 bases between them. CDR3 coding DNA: TGTGCCAGCAGCCAAGCCGGGACGGACAACTATGGCTACACCTTC. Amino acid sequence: CASSQAGTDNYGYTF.

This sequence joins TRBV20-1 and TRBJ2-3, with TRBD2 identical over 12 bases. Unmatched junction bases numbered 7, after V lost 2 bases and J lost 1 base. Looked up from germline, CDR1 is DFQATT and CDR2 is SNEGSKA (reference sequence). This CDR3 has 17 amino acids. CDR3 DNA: TGCAGTGCTAGACACCTAGCGGGAGGGCCCCGCACAGATACGCAGTATTTT. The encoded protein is CSARHLAGGPRTDTQYF.

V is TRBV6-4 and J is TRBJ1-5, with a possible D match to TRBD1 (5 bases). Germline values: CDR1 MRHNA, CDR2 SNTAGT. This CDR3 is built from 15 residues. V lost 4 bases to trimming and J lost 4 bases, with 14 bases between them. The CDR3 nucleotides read TGTGCCAGCAGTGGCAGGGTTTATAGTAATCAGCCCCAGCATTTT. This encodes CASSGRVYSNQPQHF.

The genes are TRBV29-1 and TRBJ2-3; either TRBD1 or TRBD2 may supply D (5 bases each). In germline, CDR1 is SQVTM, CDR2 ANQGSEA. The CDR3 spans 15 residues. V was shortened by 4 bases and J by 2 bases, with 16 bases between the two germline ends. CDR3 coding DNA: TGCAGCGTTGTCCCTGGGACGGTGTCCACAGATACGCAGTATTTT. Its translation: CSVVPGTVSTDTQYF.

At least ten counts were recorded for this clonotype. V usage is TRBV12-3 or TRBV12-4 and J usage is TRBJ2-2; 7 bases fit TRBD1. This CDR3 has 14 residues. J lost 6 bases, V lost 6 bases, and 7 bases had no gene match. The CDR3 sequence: CASRPTGFAGELFF. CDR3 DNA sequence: TGTGCCAGCAGACCGACAGGGTTCGCCGGGGAGCTGTTTTTT.

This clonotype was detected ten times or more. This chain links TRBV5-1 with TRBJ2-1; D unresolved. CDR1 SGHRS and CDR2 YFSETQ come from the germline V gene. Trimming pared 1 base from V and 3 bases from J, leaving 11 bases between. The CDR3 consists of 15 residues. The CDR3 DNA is TGCGCCAGCAGCTTGTTAGAAGAGTTCTACAATGAGCAGTTCTTC. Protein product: CASSLLEEFYNEQFF.

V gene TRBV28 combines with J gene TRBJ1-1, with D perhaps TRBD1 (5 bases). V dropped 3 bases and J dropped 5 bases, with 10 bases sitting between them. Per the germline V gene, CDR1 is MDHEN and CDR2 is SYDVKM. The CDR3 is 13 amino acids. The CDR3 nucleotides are TGTGCCAGCAGTTTGATAGGGACTACTGAAGCTTTCTTT. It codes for CASSLIGTTEAFF.

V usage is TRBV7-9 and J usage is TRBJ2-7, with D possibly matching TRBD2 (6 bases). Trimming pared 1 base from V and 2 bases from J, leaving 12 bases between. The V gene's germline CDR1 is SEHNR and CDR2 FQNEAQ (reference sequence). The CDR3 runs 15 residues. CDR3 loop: CASSLVQGGAYEQYF. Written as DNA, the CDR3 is TGTGCCAGCAGCTTAGTTCAAGGAGGGGCCTACGAGCAGTACTTC. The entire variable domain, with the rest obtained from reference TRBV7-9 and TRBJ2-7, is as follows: DTGVSQNPRHKITKRGQNVTFRCDPISEHNRLYWYRQTLGQGPEFLTYFQNEAQLEKSRLLSDRFSAERPKGSFSTLEIQRTEQGDSAMYLCASSLVQGGAYEQYFGPGTRLTVT.